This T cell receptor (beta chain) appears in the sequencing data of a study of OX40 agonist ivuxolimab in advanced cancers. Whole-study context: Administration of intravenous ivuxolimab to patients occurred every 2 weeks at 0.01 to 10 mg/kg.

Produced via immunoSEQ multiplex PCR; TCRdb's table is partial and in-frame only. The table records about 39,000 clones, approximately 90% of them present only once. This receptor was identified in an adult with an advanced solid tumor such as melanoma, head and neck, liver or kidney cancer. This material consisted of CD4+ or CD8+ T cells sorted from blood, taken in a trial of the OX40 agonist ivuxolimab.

CDR3 loop: CASSPTGRSPLHF. Written as DNA, the CDR3 is TGTGCCAGTAGCCCGACGGGGAGGTCACCCCTCCACTTT. The genes are TRBV19 and TRBJ1-6; no firm D call. Germline lookup yields CDR1 LNHDA and CDR2 SQIVND (reference sequence). Trimming took 6 bases from V and 10 from J, leaving 13 bases between them. The CDR3 has 13 amino acids.